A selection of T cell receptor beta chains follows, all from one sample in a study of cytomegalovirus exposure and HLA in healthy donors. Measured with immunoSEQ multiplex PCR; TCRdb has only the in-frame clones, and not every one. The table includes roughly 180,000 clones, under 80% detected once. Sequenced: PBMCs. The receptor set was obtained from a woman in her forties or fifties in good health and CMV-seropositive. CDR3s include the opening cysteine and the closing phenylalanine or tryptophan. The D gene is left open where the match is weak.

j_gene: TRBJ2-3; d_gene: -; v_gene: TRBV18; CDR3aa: CASSPTVLNTDTQYF
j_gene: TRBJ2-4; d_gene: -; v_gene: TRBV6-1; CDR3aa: CVSSEQAGENIPYF
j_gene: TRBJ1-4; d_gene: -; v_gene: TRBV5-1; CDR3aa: CASRHGDSEKLFF
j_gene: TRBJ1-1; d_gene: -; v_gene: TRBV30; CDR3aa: CASQLEGRWFF
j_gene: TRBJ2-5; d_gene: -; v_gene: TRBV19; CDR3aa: CASSPTEQETQYF
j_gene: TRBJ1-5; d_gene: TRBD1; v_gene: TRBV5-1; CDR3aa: CASSITGDGQPQHF
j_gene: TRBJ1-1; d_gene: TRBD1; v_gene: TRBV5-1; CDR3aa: CASSYQGGTEAFF
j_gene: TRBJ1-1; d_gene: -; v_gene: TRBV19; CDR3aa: CASSWAGRANTEAFF
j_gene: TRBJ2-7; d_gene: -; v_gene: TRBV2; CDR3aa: CVSGALREQYF
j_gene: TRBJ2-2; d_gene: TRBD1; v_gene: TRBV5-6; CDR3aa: CASSAGGGNTGELFF
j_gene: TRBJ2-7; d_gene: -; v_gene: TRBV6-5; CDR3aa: CASSPRGIASYEQCF
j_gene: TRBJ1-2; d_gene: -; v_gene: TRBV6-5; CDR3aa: CASSRPGAYGYTF
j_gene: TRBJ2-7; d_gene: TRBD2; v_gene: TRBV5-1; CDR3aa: CASSLELTSGYEQYF
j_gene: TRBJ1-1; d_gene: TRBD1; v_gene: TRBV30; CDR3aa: CAWDRGMNIEAFF
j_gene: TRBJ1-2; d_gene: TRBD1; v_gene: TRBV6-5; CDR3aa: CASSRTGRIYGYTF
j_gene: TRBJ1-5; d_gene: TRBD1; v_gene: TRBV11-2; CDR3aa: CASSLGQPDMPQHF
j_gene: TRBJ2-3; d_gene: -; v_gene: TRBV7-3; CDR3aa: CASSSRQQDTQYF
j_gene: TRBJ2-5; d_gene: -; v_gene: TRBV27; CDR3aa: CASSATAEETQYF
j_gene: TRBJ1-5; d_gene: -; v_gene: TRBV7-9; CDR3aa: CASSLGRGDQPQHF
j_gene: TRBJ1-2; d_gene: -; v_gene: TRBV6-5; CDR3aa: CASSYQGGYTF
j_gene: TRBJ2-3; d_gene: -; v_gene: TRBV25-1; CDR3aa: CASSPADTQYF
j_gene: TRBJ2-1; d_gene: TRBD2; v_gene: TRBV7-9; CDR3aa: CSSSLGAGGPNEQFF
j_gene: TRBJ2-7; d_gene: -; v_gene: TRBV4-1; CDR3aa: CASSQVGVGYEQYF
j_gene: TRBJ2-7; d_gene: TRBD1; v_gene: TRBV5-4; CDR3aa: CASSPRDSSYEQYF
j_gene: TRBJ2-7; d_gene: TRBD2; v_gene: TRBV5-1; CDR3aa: CASSSGLADYEQYF
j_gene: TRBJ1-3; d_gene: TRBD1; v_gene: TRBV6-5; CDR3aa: CASRGTGAGNTIYF
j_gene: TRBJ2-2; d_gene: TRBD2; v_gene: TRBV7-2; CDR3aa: CASSDWGGTGELFF
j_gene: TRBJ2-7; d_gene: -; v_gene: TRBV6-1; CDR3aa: CASSETWGAYEQYF
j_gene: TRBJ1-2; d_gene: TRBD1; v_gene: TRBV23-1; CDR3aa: CASSPGTGINGYTF
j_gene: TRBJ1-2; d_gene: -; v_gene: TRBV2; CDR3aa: CASVGSADYGYTF
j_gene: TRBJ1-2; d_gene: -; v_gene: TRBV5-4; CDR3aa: CASSLGGLNYGYTF
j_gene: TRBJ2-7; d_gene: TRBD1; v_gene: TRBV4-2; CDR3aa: CASSQVQGARPYEQYF
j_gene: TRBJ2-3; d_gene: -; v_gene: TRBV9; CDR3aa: CASSATISITRTDTQYF
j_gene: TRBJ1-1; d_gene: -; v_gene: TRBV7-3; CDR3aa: CASSPTRSTEAFF
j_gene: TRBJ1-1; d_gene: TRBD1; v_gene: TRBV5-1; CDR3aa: CASSGTGRNTEAFF
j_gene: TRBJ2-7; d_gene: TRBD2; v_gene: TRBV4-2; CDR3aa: CASSEGLAGGAHEQYF
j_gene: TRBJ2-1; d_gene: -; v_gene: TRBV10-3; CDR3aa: CAISGTGSSYNEQFF
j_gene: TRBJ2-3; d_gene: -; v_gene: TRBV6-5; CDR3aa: CASSGPGARGNTQYF
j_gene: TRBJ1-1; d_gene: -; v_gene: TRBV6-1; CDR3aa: CASSDNRRRRGTEAFF
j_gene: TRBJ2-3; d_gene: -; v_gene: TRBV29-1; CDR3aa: CSVEGRQAGTQYF
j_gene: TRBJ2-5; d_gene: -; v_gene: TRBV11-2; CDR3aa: CASSSLGGGQETQYF
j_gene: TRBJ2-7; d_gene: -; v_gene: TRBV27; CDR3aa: CASSLRGQLYEQYF
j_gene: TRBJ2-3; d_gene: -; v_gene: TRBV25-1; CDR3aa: CASSELGADLTDTQYF
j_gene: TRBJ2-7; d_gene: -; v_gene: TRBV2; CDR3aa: CASSEARIGEQYF
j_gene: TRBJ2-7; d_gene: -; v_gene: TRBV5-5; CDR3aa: CASSLNPGAYEQYF